Below are 8 T cell receptor beta chains sequenced from a single sample in a study of cytomegalovirus exposure and HLA in healthy donors. The PCR made use of 60 Vbeta and 13 Jbeta primers. Using immunoSEQ multiplex PCR, the repertoire was profiled, and TCRdb retains in-frame clones only, with some absent. This sample has 80,000 to 100,000 clones, with roughly 76% found just once. The sequencing input was PBMCs. These receptors were taken from a female donor in good health and CMV-seronegative.

The genes are TRBV4-2 and TRBJ2-7; D is possibly TRBD1 (6 bases). Germline CDR1 is LGHNA and CDR2 is YNFKEQ. Trimming removed 4 bases at V and 2 bases at J, with 9 bases between. This CDR3 region has 13 residues. The CDR3: CASSPSGAYEQYF. The CDR3 coding sequence is TGTGCCAGCAGCCCATCAGGGGCCTACGAGCAGTACTTC.

The chain couples TRBV28 to TRBJ2-1; D remains ambiguous. The V end was cut by 4 bases, the J end by 9 bases, with 7 bases between. CDR3 size: 11 residues. The germline V gene encodes CDR1 MDHEN and CDR2 SYDVKM. DNA of the CDR3: TGTGCCAGCAGTTCAACGCGTGAGCAGTTCTTC. Protein product: CASSSTREQFF.

The chain is built from TRBV5-1 and TRBJ1-2; D remains ambiguous. V was cut by 0 bases and J by 4 bases, with 7 bases left in between. The germline CDR1 and CDR2 sequences are SGHRS and YFSETQ. The CDR3 is made up of 13 amino acids. CDR3 in DNA: TGCGCCAGCAGCTTGGGAGGTTCCTATGGCTACACCTTC. This encodes CASSLGGSYGYTF.

J is TRBJ2-7 and V is TRBV19; possible D gene TRBD1, 6 bases. The V gene's germline CDR1 is LNHDA and CDR2 SQIVND (reference sequence). The length of the CDR3 is 13 residues. Trimming left V 7 bases short and J 0 bases short, with 10 bases between. CDR3 loop: CASTPGASYEQYF. Written as DNA, the CDR3 is TGTGCCAGTACCCCAGGGGCCTCCTACGAGCAGTACTTC.

The rearrangement uses TRBV7-9 and TRBJ1-4; perhaps TRBD1 as D (6 bases). V gave up 2 bases and J gave up 12 bases, with 7 bases separating them. This CDR3 comprises 11 residues. Germline lookup yields CDR1 SEHNR and CDR2 FQNEAQ (reference sequence). The CDR3, as DNA: TGTGCCAGCAGCTTAAACAGGGAACTGTTTTTT. It translates to CASSLNRELFF. Supplemented by reference TRBV7-9 and TRBJ1-4, the full variable domain reads DTGVSQNPRHKITKRGQNVTFRCDPISEHNRLYWYRQTLGQGPEFLTYFQNEAQLEKSRLLSDRFSAERPKGSFSTLEIQRTEQGDSAMYLCASSLNRELFFGSGTQLSVL.

This clone has a handful of counts. The chain combines TRBV10-1 with TRBJ1-2; tentatively, D is TRBD1 (6 bases). The V end lost 3 bases, the J end lost 7 bases, and 24 bases lay between the germline ends. The CDR3 loop spans 17 amino acids. From germline, CDR1 is WNHNN and CDR2 SYGVQD (reference sequence). The chain's CDR3 is CASSERRGGGESGGYTF. CDR3 DNA sequence: TGCGCCAGCAGTGAAAGAAGGGGAGGGGGTGAGTCGGGTGGCTACACCTTC.

The rearrangement links TRBV5-1 to TRBJ2-7, with D possibly being TRBD1 (6 bases). The CDR3 totals 15 residues. The germline V gene encodes CDR1 SGHRS and CDR2 YFSETQ. The V end lost 9 bases, the J end lost 0 bases, and 19 bases lay between the germline ends. The CDR3 loop is CATPSGRGSSYEQYF. The CDR3 DNA reads as TGCGCCACCCCTTCGGGCAGGGGAAGCTCCTACGAGCAGTACTTC.

A few counts support this clone. The genes are TRBV11-2 and TRBJ1-2, with 10 bases matching TRBD1. J gave up 9 bases and V 6 bases, and 4 bases lay outside the gene matches. CDR3 length equals 12 residues. Looked up from germline, CDR1 is SGHAT and CDR2 is FQNNGV. The CDR3 nucleotides read TGTGCCAGCAGGGGACAGGGGTTACGCTACACCTTC. Protein: CASRGQGLRYTF.